The T cell receptor beta chain under discussion was sequenced for a study of T cells in Graves' hyperthyroidism and ophthalmopathy. The table lists this clonotype with many counts. Amplification yielded TCR beta CDR3 regions, with RNA transcripts as the source. During a first-round RT-PCR of the TCR CDR3, the HTBI primer set was used. MiXCR was run by TCRdb on the multiplex PCR reads, yielding one entry per CDR3 protein. The sample contains around 440,000 distinct CDR3 sequences, approximately 14% of which appear only once. Per the germline V gene, CDR1 is DFQATT and CDR2 is SNEGSKA (reference sequence). This CDR3 contains 16 residues. V was cut by 0 bases and J by 9 bases, with 21 bases left in between.

The chain is built from TRBV20-1 and TRBJ2-1; tentative D call: TRBD1 (6 bases). The sample consisted of blood. This TCR was sampled from a woman between 18 and 29 years old with Graves' hyperthyroidism. The CDR3 region is CSARDFRDMSSGEQFF. DNA for the CDR3: TGCAGTGCTAGAGATTTCCGGGACATGAGTTCTGGTGAGCAGTTCTTC.